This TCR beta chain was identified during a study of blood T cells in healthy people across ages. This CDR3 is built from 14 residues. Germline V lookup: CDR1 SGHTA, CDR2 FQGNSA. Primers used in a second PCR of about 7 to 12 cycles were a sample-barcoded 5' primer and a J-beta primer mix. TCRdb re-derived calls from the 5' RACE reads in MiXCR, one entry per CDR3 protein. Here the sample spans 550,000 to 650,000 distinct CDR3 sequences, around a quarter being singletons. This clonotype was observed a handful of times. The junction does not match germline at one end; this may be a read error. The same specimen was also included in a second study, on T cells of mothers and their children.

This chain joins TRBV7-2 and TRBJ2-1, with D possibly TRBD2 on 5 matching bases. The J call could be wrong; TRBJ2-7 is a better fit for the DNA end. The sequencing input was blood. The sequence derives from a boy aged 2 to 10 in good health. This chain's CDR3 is CASNLGLAAGEQYF. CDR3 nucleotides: TGTGCCAGCAACTTAGGACTCGCGGCGGGCGAGCAGTACTTC.